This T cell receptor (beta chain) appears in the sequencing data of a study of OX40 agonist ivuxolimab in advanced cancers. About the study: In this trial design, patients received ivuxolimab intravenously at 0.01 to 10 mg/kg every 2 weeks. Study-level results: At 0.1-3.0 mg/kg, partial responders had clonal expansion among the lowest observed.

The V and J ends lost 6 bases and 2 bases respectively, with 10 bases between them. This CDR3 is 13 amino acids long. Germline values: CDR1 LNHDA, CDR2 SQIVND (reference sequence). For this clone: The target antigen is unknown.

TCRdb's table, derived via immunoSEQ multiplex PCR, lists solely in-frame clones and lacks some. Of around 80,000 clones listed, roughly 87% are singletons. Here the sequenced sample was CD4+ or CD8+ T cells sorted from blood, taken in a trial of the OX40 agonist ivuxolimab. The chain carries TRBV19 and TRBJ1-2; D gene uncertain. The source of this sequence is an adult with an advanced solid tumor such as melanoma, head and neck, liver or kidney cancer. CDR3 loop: CASRTVYNYGYTF. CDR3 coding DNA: TGTGCCAGTAGGACCGTATACAACTATGGCTACACCTTC.